This TCR beta chain came from a study of blood T cells in healthy people across ages. Study-level findings and limits: Bulk PBMC profiling left naive and antigen-experienced comparisons inconclusive.

The use of a sample-barcoded 5' primer and a J-beta primer mix characterized a second PCR of roughly 7 to 11 cycles. TCRdb processed the 5' RACE reads anew with MiXCR; each CDR3 protein has one entry. The sample carries hundreds of thousands of distinct CDR3 sequences, 29% recorded once. This clonotype occurred many times. Its antigen is not identified. The ends were cut back, 7 bases at V and 5 bases at J, with 13 bases in the middle. Germline V lookup: CDR1 ENHRY, CDR2 SYGVKD. The CDR3 runs to 13 residues. Sequenced: blood. The genes are TRBV10-3 and TRBJ2-3; D unresolved. This clonotype was sampled from a woman older than 75 in good health. The CDR3 here is CAITAMAIDTQYF. The CDR3 DNA follows: TGTGCCATCACCGCGATGGCCATAGATACGCAGTATTTT.